These T cell receptor beta chains were read from a single sample in a study of cytomegalovirus exposure and HLA in healthy donors. Measured with immunoSEQ multiplex PCR; TCRdb has only the in-frame clones, and not every one. The data contain 170,000 or so clones, around 83% of them seen just once; the ten biggest clones take up 1.6%. Input material: PBMCs. The receptors originated from a man aged 50 or older in good health and CMV-seronegative. Both conserved end residues are part of each CDR3. Fields, in order: CDR3 length, V gene, J gene, D gene, clone size, CDR3 protein, CDR3 DNA. The D gene is left open where the match is weak. The size field is filled for only some rows; it gives once, few, many or a size class.

CDR3 length: 16
V gene: TRBV5-1
J gene: TRBJ1-1
D gene: TRBD1
clone size: -
CDR3 protein: CASRSQGAVGVTEAFF
CDR3 DNA: TGCGCCAGCAGGAGTCAGGGGGCGGTGGGAGTGACTGAAGCTTTCTTT

CDR3 length: 15
V gene: TRBV4-3
J gene: TRBJ1-4
D gene: -
clone size: -
CDR3 protein: CASSQDLGQGEKLFF
CDR3 DNA: TGCGCCAGCAGCCAAGATCTGGGCCAGGGCGAAAAACTGTTTTTT

CDR3 length: 15
V gene: TRBV27
J gene: TRBJ1-6
D gene: -
clone size: -
CDR3 protein: CASSRDTPYNSPLHF
CDR3 DNA: TGTGCCAGCAGCCGGGACACCCCTTATAATTCACCCCTCCACTTT

CDR3 length: 18
V gene: TRBV15
J gene: TRBJ2-6
D gene: TRBD1
clone size: once
CDR3 protein: CATSRGGTGGGGANVLTF
CDR3 DNA: TGTGCCACCAGCAGAGGAGGCACAGGGGGTGGTGGGGCCAACGTCCTGACTTTC

CDR3 length: 13
V gene: TRBV7-8
J gene: TRBJ2-7
D gene: -
clone size: -
CDR3 protein: CASSLVEGFEQYF
CDR3 DNA: TGTGCCAGCAGCTTAGTCGAGGGTTTCGAGCAGTACTTC

CDR3 length: 15
V gene: TRBV11-1
J gene: TRBJ2-3
D gene: -
clone size: -
CDR3 protein: CASSLEERRADTQYF
CDR3 DNA: TGTGCCAGCAGCTTAGAGGAAAGGAGGGCCGATACGCAGTATTTT

CDR3 length: 16
V gene: TRBV6-5
J gene: TRBJ2-1
D gene: TRBD2
clone size: -
CDR3 protein: CASSYLLAEGGNEQFF
CDR3 DNA: TGTGCCAGCAGTTACTTACTAGCGGAGGGGGGCAATGAGCAGTTCTTC

CDR3 length: 15
V gene: TRBV7-9
J gene: TRBJ2-1
D gene: -
clone size: -
CDR3 protein: CASSPQAASYNEQFF
CDR3 DNA: TGTGCCAGCAGCCCCCAGGCTGCTTCCTACAATGAGCAGTTCTTC

CDR3 length: 14
V gene: TRBV7-2
J gene: TRBJ1-2
D gene: -
clone size: -
CDR3 protein: CASSQEWGRDGYTF
CDR3 DNA: TGTGCCAGCAGCCAAGAGTGGGGGCGCGATGGCTACACCTTC

CDR3 length: 15
V gene: TRBV2
J gene: TRBJ1-5
D gene: -
clone size: -
CDR3 protein: CASGRQAHSNQPQHF
CDR3 DNA: TGTGCCAGCGGACGACAGGCCCATAGCAATCAGCCTCAGCATTTT

CDR3 length: 16
V gene: TRBV14
J gene: TRBJ2-7
D gene: TRBD2
clone size: -
CDR3 protein: CASSQEGRGSLNEQYF
CDR3 DNA: TGTGCCAGCAGCCAAGAAGGGAGGGGATCCCTAAACGAGCAGTACTTC

CDR3 length: 16
V gene: TRBV7-6
J gene: TRBJ2-3
D gene: -
clone size: -
CDR3 protein: CASSLAGAGGTDTQYF
CDR3 DNA: TGTGCCAGCAGCTTAGCGGGGGCAGGGGGCACAGATACGCAGTATTTT

CDR3 length: 16
V gene: TRBV19
J gene: TRBJ1-5
D gene: TRBD1
clone size: -
CDR3 protein: CASSTSQGWSNQPQHF
CDR3 DNA: TGTGCCAGTAGTACCTCACAGGGGTGGAGCAATCAGCCCCAGCATTTT

CDR3 length: 15
V gene: TRBV18
J gene: TRBJ1-4
D gene: TRBD1
clone size: once
CDR3 protein: CASSPPGQGNEKLFF
CDR3 DNA: TGTGCCAGCTCACCACCGGGACAGGGTAATGAAAAACTGTTTTTT

CDR3 length: 12
V gene: TRBV25-1
J gene: TRBJ2-3
D gene: -
clone size: -
CDR3 protein: CASIGSGIGQYF
CDR3 DNA: TGTGCCAGCATAGGTTCGGGGATTGGGCAGTATTTT

CDR3 length: 16
V gene: TRBV28
J gene: TRBJ1-2
D gene: TRBD1
clone size: -
CDR3 protein: CASSTGQGTGFYGYTF
CDR3 DNA: TGTGCCAGCAGCACGGGACAGGGTACGGGTTTCTATGGCTACACCTTC

CDR3 length: 15
V gene: TRBV12-5
J gene: TRBJ2-2
D gene: -
clone size: -
CDR3 protein: CASGFELFNTGELFF
CDR3 DNA: TGTGCTAGTGGTTTTGAGCTCTTCAACACCGGGGAGCTGTTTTTT

CDR3 length: 17
V gene: TRBV7-6
J gene: TRBJ2-3
D gene: TRBD1
clone size: -
CDR3 protein: CASSLLVEGAHTDTQYF
CDR3 DNA: TGTGCCAGCAGCTTACTGGTCGAGGGGGCTCACACAGATACGCAGTATTTT

CDR3 length: 17
V gene: TRBV7-2
J gene: TRBJ2-3
D gene: TRBD2
clone size: -
CDR3 protein: CASSLVGLAGSTDTQYF
CDR3 DNA: TGTGCCAGCAGCTTAGTAGGGCTAGCGGGGAGCACAGATACGCAGTATTTT

CDR3 length: 13
V gene: TRBV19
J gene: TRBJ2-5
D gene: -
clone size: -
CDR3 protein: CASRDIYQETQYF
CDR3 DNA: TGTGCCAGCCGGGACATCTACCAAGAGACCCAGTACTTC

CDR3 length: 14
V gene: TRBV6-5
J gene: TRBJ2-3
D gene: TRBD1
clone size: -
CDR3 protein: CASGNRGPTDTQYF
CDR3 DNA: TGTGCCAGCGGGAACAGGGGGCCGACAGATACGCAGTATTTT

CDR3 length: 13
V gene: TRBV6-5
J gene: TRBJ2-3
D gene: -
clone size: -
CDR3 protein: CASSSTDTDTQYF
CDR3 DNA: TGTGCCAGCAGTTCTACCGACACAGATACGCAGTATTTT

CDR3 length: 18
V gene: TRBV4-2
J gene: TRBJ2-3
D gene: TRBD1
clone size: -
CDR3 protein: CASSQDLRAGGEADTQYF
CDR3 DNA: TGTGCCAGCAGCCAAGATCTGAGGGCAGGGGGCGAGGCAGATACGCAGTATTTT

CDR3 length: 14
V gene: TRBV7-7
J gene: TRBJ2-5
D gene: TRBD2
clone size: -
CDR3 protein: CASSLGTSGRAQYF
CDR3 DNA: TGTGCTAGCAGCTTAGGGACTAGCGGGAGGGCCCAGTACTTC

CDR3 length: 15
V gene: TRBV5-5
J gene: TRBJ1-2
D gene: TRBD1
clone size: -
CDR3 protein: CASSWGEQGAYGYTF
CDR3 DNA: TGTGCCAGCAGCTGGGGCGAACAGGGGGCCTATGGCTACACCTTC

CDR3 length: 16
V gene: TRBV7-3
J gene: TRBJ2-7
D gene: -
clone size: -
CDR3 protein: CASSLNAGASSYEQYF
CDR3 DNA: TGTGCCAGCAGCTTAAACGCGGGGGCGAGCTCCTACGAGCAGTACTTC

CDR3 length: 15
V gene: TRBV11-2
J gene: TRBJ2-3
D gene: -
clone size: -
CDR3 protein: CASSLVTGFPDTQYF
CDR3 DNA: TGTGCCAGCAGCTTAGTCACAGGGTTTCCAGATACGCAGTATTTT

CDR3 length: 12
V gene: TRBV25-1
J gene: TRBJ1-5
D gene: -
clone size: -
CDR3 protein: CASSYSNQPQHF
CDR3 DNA: TGTGCCAGCAGTTATAGCAATCAGCCCCAGCATTTT

CDR3 length: 14
V gene: TRBV28
J gene: TRBJ2-2
D gene: -
clone size: once
CDR3 protein: CASIGGENTGELFF
CDR3 DNA: TGTGCCAGCATAGGCGGGGAGAACACCGGGGAGCTGTTTTTT

CDR3 length: 16
V gene: TRBV4-3
J gene: TRBJ1-4
D gene: -
clone size: -
CDR3 protein: CASSQDPTATNEKLFF
CDR3 DNA: TGCGCCAGCAGCCAAGATCCCACAGCAACTAATGAAAAACTGTTTTTT

CDR3 length: 16
V gene: TRBV7-2
J gene: TRBJ2-7
D gene: TRBD2
clone size: -
CDR3 protein: CASSSLSGAGGYEQYF
CDR3 DNA: TGTGCCAGCAGCTCCCTCTCTGGGGCGGGAGGATACGAGCAGTACTTC

CDR3 length: 15
V gene: TRBV6-1
J gene: TRBJ1-2
D gene: TRBD1
clone size: -
CDR3 protein: CASSSGTGALYGYTF
CDR3 DNA: TGTGCCAGCAGTTCCGGGACAGGGGCTTTATATGGCTACACCTTC

CDR3 length: 14
V gene: TRBV6-5
J gene: TRBJ2-7
D gene: TRBD1
clone size: -
CDR3 protein: CASSLRDRTYEQYF
CDR3 DNA: TGTGCCAGCAGTCTCCGGGACAGGACTTACGAGCAGTACTTC

CDR3 length: 13
V gene: TRBV28
J gene: TRBJ2-5
D gene: TRBD2
clone size: -
CDR3 protein: CLTWGGSLTKPNF
CDR3 DNA: TGTCTGACTTGGGGCGGGAGTCTAACCAAGCCAAACTTC

CDR3 length: 9
V gene: TRBV20-1
J gene: TRBJ2-7
D gene: -
clone size: -
CDR3 protein: CSARNEQYF
CDR3 DNA: TGCAGTGCTAGAAACGAGCAGTACTTC

CDR3 length: 15
V gene: TRBV19
J gene: TRBJ1-6
D gene: TRBD1
clone size: -
CDR3 protein: CASSIMGQLSSPLHF
CDR3 DNA: TGTGCCAGTAGTATAATGGGACAGCTGAGTTCACCCCTCCACTTT

CDR3 length: 16
V gene: TRBV4-1
J gene: TRBJ1-5
D gene: TRBD1
clone size: -
CDR3 protein: CASSRVPGQGERPQHF
CDR3 DNA: TGCGCCAGCAGCCGTGTTCCGGGACAGGGGGAGAGGCCCCAGCATTTT

CDR3 length: 17
V gene: TRBV7-9
J gene: TRBJ2-7
D gene: TRBD2
clone size: -
CDR3 protein: CASSEVGGLAGAYEQYF
CDR3 DNA: TGTGCCAGCAGCGAAGTGGGGGGACTAGCGGGGGCCTACGAGCAGTACTTC

CDR3 length: 14
V gene: TRBV29-1
J gene: TRBJ1-2
D gene: -
clone size: -
CDR3 protein: CSVDERQTNYGYTF
CDR3 DNA: TGCAGCGTTGATGAGCGACAGACGAACTATGGCTACACCTTC

CDR3 length: 15
V gene: TRBV6-5
J gene: TRBJ2-3
D gene: -
clone size: -
CDR3 protein: CASSYGGAEADTQYF
CDR3 DNA: TGTGCCAGCAGTTACGGGGGGGCCGAGGCAGATACGCAGTATTTT

CDR3 length: 16
V gene: TRBV19
J gene: TRBJ2-4
D gene: TRBD2
clone size: -
CDR3 protein: CASSIAGSGGRNIQYF
CDR3 DNA: TGTGCCAGTAGTATAGCGGGTAGCGGGGGGAGAAACATTCAGTACTTC

CDR3 length: 17
V gene: TRBV18
J gene: TRBJ1-5
D gene: TRBD1
clone size: few
CDR3 protein: CASSAILRGKSNQPQHF
CDR3 DNA: TGTGCCAGCTCAGCCATACTCAGGGGGAAGAGCAATCAGCCCCAGCATTTT

CDR3 length: 17
V gene: TRBV5-1
J gene: TRBJ2-3
D gene: TRBD2
clone size: few
CDR3 protein: CASRSGTSGGRRDTQYF
CDR3 DNA: TGCGCCAGCAGGTCCGGGACTAGCGGAGGAAGGAGGGATACGCAGTATTTT

CDR3 length: 15
V gene: TRBV5-4
J gene: TRBJ2-7
D gene: TRBD2
clone size: once
CDR3 protein: CASSPEGGRAHEQYF
CDR3 DNA: TGTGCCAGCAGCCCCGAGGGCGGGAGGGCCCACGAGCAGTACTTC

CDR3 length: 14
V gene: TRBV11-3
J gene: TRBJ2-7
D gene: TRBD1
clone size: once
CDR3 protein: CASSPRDRTYEQYF
CDR3 DNA: TGTGCCAGCAGCCCGCGGGACAGGACCTACGAGCAGTACTTC

CDR3 length: 14
V gene: TRBV6-5
J gene: TRBJ2-2
D gene: TRBD2
clone size: -
CDR3 protein: CASSWTSGRGELFF
CDR3 DNA: TGTGCCAGCAGTTGGACTAGCGGGAGAGGGGAGCTGTTTTTT

CDR3 length: 15
V gene: TRBV5-1
J gene: TRBJ1-2
D gene: TRBD1
clone size: -
CDR3 protein: CASSGGTATIYGYTF
CDR3 DNA: TGCGCCAGCAGCGGAGGGACAGCGACTATCTATGGCTACACCTTC

CDR3 length: 13
V gene: TRBV18
J gene: TRBJ1-6
D gene: TRBD1
clone size: -
CDR3 protein: CASSGTGSSPLHF
CDR3 DNA: TGTGCCAGCTCGGGGACAGGGTCTTCACCCCTCCACTTT

CDR3 length: 13
V gene: TRBV5-1
J gene: TRBJ2-3
D gene: -
clone size: -
CDR3 protein: CASSLSLTDTQYF
CDR3 DNA: TGCGCCAGCAGCCTCTCACTCACAGATACGCAGTATTTT

CDR3 length: 14
V gene: TRBV19
J gene: TRBJ1-6
D gene: -
clone size: -
CDR3 protein: CASSIAGVNSPLHF
CDR3 DNA: TGTGCCAGTAGTATTGCGGGAGTCAATTCACCCCTCCACTTT